This passage covers 6 T cell receptor beta chains from one sample sequenced in a study of technical replicates of blood from several donors. TCRdb keeps only in-frame clones here, not all; method: immunoSEQ multiplex PCR. The data show over 50,000 clones, with about 87% seen just once and under 6.5% held by the top ten. The sample was PBMCs. The receptors were sampled from a human donor in good health. Some clones in this sample may be carry-over from other donors' samples.

The chain employs TRBV7-6 and TRBJ2-7; TRBD2 agrees at 7 bases. J lost 4 bases, V lost 6 bases, and 12 bases had no gene match. This CDR3 has 15 residues. Germline V gives CDR1 SGHVS, CDR2 FNYEAQ. This chain's CDR3 is CASSSLGTGGYEQYF. Here the CDR3 DNA reads TGTGCCAGCAGTTCCCTTGGAACGGGGGGATACGAGCAGTACTTC.

V gene TRBV12-5 combines with J gene TRBJ1-3; no firm D call. The CDR3 totals 16 residues. With 0 bases removed from V and 0 bases from J, the gap between germline ends came to 9 bases. Germline lookup yields CDR1 LGHNT and CDR2 FRNRAP. The CDR3 region has the DNA TGTGCTAGTGGTTTGGTACTACCGATCTCTGGAAACACCATATATTTT. This sequence encodes CASGLVLPISGNTIYF.

This clone has only a few counts. The CDR3 sequence: CASSSGEGVSSPLHF. DNA of the CDR3: TGCGCCAGCAGCTCCGGGGAGGGGGTCTCGTCACCCCTCCACTTT. The chain uses TRBV5-1 and TRBJ1-6, with TRBD1 as a possible D gene (6 bases). This CDR3 contains 15 residues. Trimming stripped 3 bases from V and 10 bases from J, with 17 bases between. The V gene's germline CDR1 is SGHRS and CDR2 YFSETQ.

This clone rates as medium-sized. The CDR3 is CASSEALGTGSYEQYF. The CDR3 region has the DNA TGTGCCAGCAGTGAAGCGCTCGGGACAGGCTCCTACGAGCAGTACTTC. V and J are TRBV6-1 and TRBJ2-7, with 8 bases matching TRBD1. Germline CDR1 MNHNS, CDR2 SASEGT. The V and J ends lost 0 bases and 0 bases, in that order; junction bases with no gene match: 4. The CDR3 loop spans 16 amino acids.

This chain joins TRBV7-3 and TRBJ1-1; TRBD1 matches 8 bases. From germline, CDR1 is SGHTA and CDR2 FQGTGA. The CDR3 has 12 residues. Trimming removed 5 bases from V and 9 bases from J; junction bases left unmatched: 5. CDR3 sequence (DNA): TGTGCCAGCAGCCCGTGGACAGGGCAAGCTTTCTTT. It yields the protein CASSPWTGQAFF.

The chain joins TRBV6-1 to TRBJ2-1; no clear D gene. CDR1 and CDR2 from the germline V gene are MNHNS and SASEGT. CDR3 length: 11 residues. V was pared by 7 bases and J by 4 bases, with 5 bases between. CDR3 sequence reads: CASTYYNEQFF. CDR3 in DNA: TGTGCCAGCACTTATTACAATGAGCAGTTCTTC.